A single sample is the source of the 18 T cell receptor beta chains below, sequenced in a study of T cells after somatic rescue of genetic block. Here immunoSEQ multiplex PCR was the method, and the copy in TCRdb shows in-frame clones only, minus some. The data show 85,000 to 90,000 clones, over 80% seen once. Specimen: peripheral blood mononuclear cells (PBMCs). These TCRs come from a young woman.

The chain couples TRBV4-3 to TRBJ2-7; D might be TRBD1 (6 bases). CDR3 length: 20 amino acids. In germline, CDR1 is LGHNA, CDR2 YSLEER. V was shortened by 2 bases and J by 2 bases, with 28 bases between the two germline ends. The CDR3 is CASSQRALRQGYLVPYEQYF. In DNA, the CDR3 is TGCGCCAGCAGCCAACGGGCTCTGCGCCAGGGGTATCTTGTGCCCTACGAGCAGTACTTC.

The rearrangement links TRBV9 to TRBJ1-3; D might be TRBD1 (5 bases). Germline V gene sequence: CDR1 SGDLS, CDR2 YYNGEE. Trimming removed 3 bases at V and 0 bases at J, with 7 bases between. This CDR3 region has 14 residues. In DNA, the CDR3 is TGTGCCAGCAGCGCAGACAGCTCTGGAAACACCATATATTTT. Its protein product is CASSADSSGNTIYF. Full variable domain (missing parts from reference TRBV9 and TRBJ1-3): DSGVTQTPKHLITATGQRVTLRCSPRSGDLSVYWYQQSLDQGLQFLIQYYNGEERAKGNILERFSAQQFPDLHSELNLSSLELGDSALYFCASSADSSGNTIYFGEGSWLTVV.

The chain carries TRBV30 and TRBJ2-7; D unresolved. The germline V gene has CDR1 GTSNPN and CDR2 SVGIG (reference sequence). The CDR3 extends over 11 amino acids. V lost 3 bases to trimming and J lost 7 bases, with 10 bases between them. CDR3 loop: CAWRLEREQYF. CDR3 coding DNA: TGTGCCTGGAGACTCGAGAGGGAGCAGTACTTC.

The rearrangement links TRBV15 to TRBJ1-1; D is unresolved. The germline gives CDR1 LNHNV, CDR2 YYDKDF (reference sequence). This CDR3 has 15 residues. V was trimmed by 1 base and J by 8 bases, leaving 17 bases between them. The CDR3 is CATSRGSVEEVEAFF. CDR3 bases: TGTGCCACCAGCAGAGGGTCGGTCGAGGAGGTAGAAGCTTTCTTT.

V usage is TRBV5-1 and J usage is TRBJ1-1, with TRBD1 matching over 10 bases. J gave up 6 bases and V 2 bases, and 1 base lay outside the gene matches. The CDR3 runs 13 residues. Germline assignment: CDR1 SGHRS and CDR2 YFSETQ. The CDR3 protein is CASSFGTGAEAFF. The CDR3 bases are TGCGCCAGCAGCTTCGGGACAGGGGCTGAAGCTTTCTTT.

This chain links TRBV21-1 with TRBJ2-7; TRBD2 is the table's D call, not checked against the DNA. TRBV21-1 is marked as a pseudogene. The CDR3 extends over 14 amino acids. DNA for the CDR3: TGTGCCAGCAGCAAATATCCTAGAAGCTACGAGCAGTACTTC. Translating gives CASSKYPRSYEQYF.

The CDR3 DNA sequence: TGTGCCAGCAGTTACGGCCAAGCCCCCTATGGCTACACCTTC. Amino acids: CASSYGQAPYGYTF. The chain employs TRBV6-5 and TRBJ1-2, with D unclear. V gave up 2 bases and J gave up 4 bases, with 11 bases separating them. The V gene's germline CDR1 is MNHEY and CDR2 SVGAGI. The CDR3 is made up of 14 amino acids.

CDR3 amino acids: CASRLGQGLNQPQHF. The CDR3 DNA is TGTGCCAGCAGGCTGGGACAGGGGCTTAATCAGCCCCAGCATTTT. V is TRBV28 and J is TRBJ1-5; 10 nucleotides match TRBD1. Germline assignment: CDR1 MDHEN and CDR2 SYDVKM. V dropped 6 bases and J dropped 4; count of bases not matched to a gene: 6. This CDR3 is built from 15 residues.

This chain links TRBV10-3 with TRBJ1-4, with a tentative D call TRBD1 (5 bases). Trimming pared 4 bases from V and 3 bases from J, leaving 9 bases between. Looked up from germline, CDR1 is ENHRY and CDR2 is SYGVKD. There are 14 residues in the CDR3. The CDR3 loop reads CAISGGRANEKLFF. Here the CDR3 DNA reads TGTGCCATCAGTGGGGGCCGAGCTAATGAAAAACTGTTTTTT.

The chain uses TRBV28 and TRBJ2-5, with D perhaps matching TRBD1 (5 bases). CDR1 is MDHEN, CDR2 SYDVKM, per germline. Trimming removed 5 bases at V and 7 bases at J, with 17 bases between. This CDR3 contains 14 residues. CDR3 bases: TGTGCCAGCAGTGTTCAGGGTGGTGGCGGGACCCAGTACTTC. Translated, it gives CASSVQGGGGTQYF.

The gene calls are TRBV6-1 and TRBJ1-5; 12 bases fit TRBD1. The trim removed 5 bases at V and 6 bases at J, leaving 5 bases unmatched. The CDR3 totals 15 residues. Germline V gene data show CDR1 as MNHNS and CDR2 as SASEGT. The CDR3 DNA is TGTGCCAGCAGTCAGGGACAGGGGGCTGCTCAGCCCCAGCATTTT. This translates into CASSQGQGAAQPQHF.

In this sample, this clone is medium-sized (0.01 to 0.1%). This rearrangement joins TRBV6-4 to TRBJ1-1; D uncertain. The germline V gene has CDR1 MRHNA and CDR2 SNTAGT. This CDR3 has 14 amino acids. The V end lost 2 bases, the J end lost 1 base, and 8 bases lay between the germline ends. The CDR3 here is CASSDRAENTEAFF. The CDR3 DNA reads TGTGCCAGCAGTGACAGGGCGGAGAACACTGAAGCTTTCTTT.

J is TRBJ2-7 and V is TRBV6-5; TRBD1 is a possible D gene (5 bases). The germline V gene has CDR1 MNHEY and CDR2 SVGAGI. The CDR3 runs 14 residues. The germline V and J ends were trimmed by 3 bases and 2 bases, with 11 bases remaining between them. Written as DNA, the CDR3 is TGTGCCAGCAGTTATAATCCGGACACCTACGAGCAGTACTTC. This translates into CASSYNPDTYEQYF.

The chain uses TRBV9 and TRBJ2-7; the D gene is possibly TRBD1 (5 bases). Germline CDR1 is SGDLS and CDR2 is YYNGEE. The V and J ends lost 4 bases and 2 bases respectively, with 10 bases between them. CDR3 length equals 13 residues. Written as DNA, the CDR3 is TGTGCCAGCAGCAGGGGAACCCCCTACGAGCAGTACTTC. This translates into CASSRGTPYEQYF.

The gene calls are TRBV13 and TRBJ2-1, with 10 bases aligning to TRBD2. Unmatched junction bases numbered 10, after V lost 2 bases and J lost 0 bases. Germline V lookup: CDR1 PRHDT, CDR2 FYEKMQ (reference sequence). The CDR3 contains 19 residues. CDR3 sequence reads: CASSLSPGLAESSYNEQFF. The CDR3 region has the DNA TGTGCCAGCAGCTTATCCCCCGGACTAGCGGAAAGCTCCTACAATGAGCAGTTCTTC.

This chain joins TRBV18 and TRBJ1-2; 7 nucleotides match TRBD1. Germline CDR1 reads KGHSH; CDR2 reads LQKENI. V lost 3 bases to trimming and J lost 0 bases; unmatched junction nucleotides: 4. CDR3 length: 15 amino acids. The CDR3 DNA follows: TGTGCCAGCTCACCCGGGACAGCCGCTAACTATGGCTACACCTTC. Translated, it gives CASSPGTAANYGYTF.

The gene calls are TRBV7-9 and TRBJ1-1; D may be TRBD1 (6 bases). Per germline, CDR1 SEHNR and CDR2 FQNEAQ (reference sequence). The CDR3 consists of 15 residues. The V gene lost 0 bases and the J gene lost 3 bases, with 11 bases spanning the gap. The CDR3 loop reads CASSLAAGADTEAFF. Written as DNA, the CDR3 is TGTGCCAGCAGCTTAGCGGCAGGGGCGGACACTGAAGCTTTCTTT.

J is TRBJ2-1 and V is TRBV13, with a weak D call TRBD2 (6 bases). The germline V gene encodes CDR1 PRHDT and CDR2 FYEKMQ (reference sequence). Trimming cost V 5 bases and J 2 bases, with 7 bases left between them. This CDR3 spans 13 amino acids. The CDR3 reads CASSPGAYNEQFF. The CDR3 DNA reads as TGTGCCAGCAGCCCGGGAGCCTACAATGAGCAGTTCTTC.